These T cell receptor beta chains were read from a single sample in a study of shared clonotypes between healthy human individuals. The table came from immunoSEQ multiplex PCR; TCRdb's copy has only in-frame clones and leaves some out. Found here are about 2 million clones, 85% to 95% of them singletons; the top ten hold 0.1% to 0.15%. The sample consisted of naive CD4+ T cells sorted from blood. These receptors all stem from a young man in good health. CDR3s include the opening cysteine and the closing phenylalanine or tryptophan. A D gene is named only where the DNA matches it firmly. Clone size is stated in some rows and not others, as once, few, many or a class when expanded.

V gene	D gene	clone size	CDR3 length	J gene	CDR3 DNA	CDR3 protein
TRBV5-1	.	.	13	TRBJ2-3	TGCGCCAGCAGCGACTTGGGTGTAGATACGCAGTATTTT	CASSDLGVDTQYF
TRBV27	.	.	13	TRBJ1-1	TGTGCCAGCAGTTTAAGGAGGGACACTGAAGCTTTCTTT	CASSLRRDTEAFF
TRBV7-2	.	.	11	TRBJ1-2	TGTGCCAGCAGCTTAGGCAATGGCTACACCTTC	CASSLGNGYTF
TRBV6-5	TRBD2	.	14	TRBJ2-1	TGTGCCTCCCAGAGAGCGGGAGTTGGAAATGAGCAGTTCTTC	CASQRAGVGNEQFF
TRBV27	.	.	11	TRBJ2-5	TGTGCCACCGCAAGTCAAGAGACCCAGTACTTC	CATASQETQYF
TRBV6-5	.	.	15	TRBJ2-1	TGTGCCAGCAGTTACGCGGGACAGAGCTACAATGAGCAGTTCTTC	CASSYAGQSYNEQFF
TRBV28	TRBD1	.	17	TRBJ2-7	TGTGCCAGCAGTTCCAGTACCAGGACAGGGGTCCCCTACGAGCAGTACTTC	CASSSSTRTGVPYEQYF
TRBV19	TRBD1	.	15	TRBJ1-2	TGTGCCAGTAGTGCTCCCGGGACAGGGGTACATGGCTACACCTTC	CASSAPGTGVHGYTF
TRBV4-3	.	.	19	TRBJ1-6	TGCGCCAGCAGCCAAGACTTGGGCAAAGACCGGACCTATAATTCACCCCTCCACTTT	CASSQDLGKDRTYNSPLHF
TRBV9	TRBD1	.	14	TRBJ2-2	TGTGCCAGCAGCGACAGGGGATGGTCCGGGGAGCTGTTTTTT	CASSDRGWSGELFF
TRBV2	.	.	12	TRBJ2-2	TGTGCCAGCACCCAGGATTCTGGGGAGCTGTTTTTT	CASTQDSGELFF
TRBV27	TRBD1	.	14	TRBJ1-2	TGTGCCAGCAGTTTCAGGGGGCGCGGCTATGGCTACACCTTC	CASSFRGRGYGYTF
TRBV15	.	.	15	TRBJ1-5	TGTGCCACCAGCAGAGAGTCAGGGAACTATCAGCCCCAGCATTTT	CATSRESGNYQPQHF
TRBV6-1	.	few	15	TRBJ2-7	TGTGCCAGTAGGAGGGAGTACCAAGGGGATTACGAGCAGTACTTC	CASRREYQGDYEQYF
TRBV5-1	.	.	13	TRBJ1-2	TGCGCCAGCAGCAGGGACCGAGCCTATGGCTACACCTTC	CASSRDRAYGYTF
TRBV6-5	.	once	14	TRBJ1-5	TGTGCCAGCAGTTACGGCCGGGGCAATCAGCCCCAGCATTTT	CASSYGRGNQPQHF
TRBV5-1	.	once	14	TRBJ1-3	TGCGCCAGCAGAACCCAGGGTACTGGAAACACCATATATTTT	CASRTQGTGNTIYF
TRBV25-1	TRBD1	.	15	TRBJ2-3	TGTGCCAGCAGTGGGGGACAGGGACGCACAGATACGCAGTATTTT	CASSGGQGRTDTQYF
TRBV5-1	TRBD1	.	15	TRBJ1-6	TGCGCCAGCAGACGGGACAGCTCCTATAATTCACCCCTCCACTTT	CASRRDSSYNSPLHF
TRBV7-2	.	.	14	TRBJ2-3	TGTGCCAGCAGCTTAGCCACGAGCGCGGATACGCAGTATTTT	CASSLATSADTQYF
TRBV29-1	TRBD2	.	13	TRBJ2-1	TGCAGCGTTCAAGGGACTAGCAACAATGAGCAGTTCTTC	CSVQGTSNNEQFF
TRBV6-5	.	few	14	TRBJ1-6	TGTGCCAGCAGTTACGACAAGCTCTCTTCACCCCTCCACTTT	CASSYDKLSSPLHF
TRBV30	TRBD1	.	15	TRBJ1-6	TGTGCCTGGAGTGATCGACAGGGCCGTAATTCACCCCTCCACTTT	CAWSDRQGRNSPLHF
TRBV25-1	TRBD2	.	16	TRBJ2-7	TGTGCCAGCAGTCCCCTTAGCGGGAGGGCCCGCGACGAGCAGTACTTC	CASSPLSGRARDEQYF